A single sample is the source of the 12 T cell receptor beta chains below, sequenced in a study of T cell changes during pregnancy in multiple sclerosis. Using immunoSEQ multiplex PCR, the repertoire was profiled, and TCRdb retains in-frame clones only, with some absent. The profile shows tens of thousands of clones, more than 80% of them singletons. Specimen: CD4+ T cells from peripheral blood mononuclear cells, collected in the first trimester of pregnancy. The receptors stem from a female donor with multiple sclerosis, enrolled in a pregnancy study.

The chain recombines TRBV4-1 with TRBJ2-7, with 11 bases lining up with TRBD2. Germline V gene sequence: CDR1 MGHRA, CDR2 YSYEKL. CDR3 size: 14 residues. V shed 4 bases, J shed 7 bases, and the junction held 6 bases outside the gene matches. CDR3 in amino acids: CASSPLAGAEEQYF. In DNA form, the CDR3 reads TGCGCCAGCAGCCCACTAGCGGGGGCTGAAGAGCAGTACTTC.

This clone was observed a handful of times. V and J are TRBV10-3 and TRBJ1-2; 9 bases match TRBD1. This CDR3 contains 14 residues. With V trimmed by 2 bases and J by 7 bases, 5 bases remained unmatched. Looked up from germline, CDR1 is ENHRY and CDR2 is SYGVKD. CDR3 in amino acids: CAISETGGEGGYTF. CDR3 DNA: TGTGCCATCAGTGAGACAGGGGGCGAGGGTGGCTACACCTTC.

A word on this clone: The same CDR3 is also encoded by other DNA sequences in this sample. The chain has TRBV28 and TRBJ1-5; D perhaps matches TRBD1 (6 bases). The V and J ends lost 6 bases and 3 bases respectively, with 12 bases between them. The CDR3 covers 14 residues. Looked up from germline, CDR1 is MDHEN and CDR2 is SYDVKM. The CDR3 coding sequence is TGTGCCAGCAGACGAACAGGGAACAATCAGCCCCAGCATTTT. This codes for CASRRTGNNQPQHF.

V gene TRBV9 combines with J gene TRBJ1-3; D is unresolved. Germline V gene data show CDR1 as SGDLS and CDR2 as YYNGEE. This CDR3 is 13 amino acids long. The ends were cut back, 0 bases at V and 5 bases at J, with 6 bases in the middle. In DNA, the CDR3 is TGTGCCAGCAGCGTAGATCACAGAAACACCATATATTTT. Residues: CASSVDHRNTIYF.

This chain uses TRBV20-1 with TRBJ2-7, with no clear D. Germline CDR1 and CDR2: DFQATT and SNEGSKA (reference sequence). The CDR3 runs 11 residues. Trimming shortened V by 2 bases and J by 3 bases, and 5 bases separated the two germline ends. In DNA form, the CDR3 reads TGCAGTGCTAGAACTATCTACGAGCAGTACTTC. Translating it yields CSARTIYEQYF.

The V call is TRBV19, the J call TRBJ2-2; D call uncertain. Trimming stripped 6 bases from V and 3 bases from J, with 11 bases between. Germline V gene sequence: CDR1 LNHDA, CDR2 SQIVND (reference sequence). The CDR3 has 14 amino acids. As DNA, the CDR3 is TGTGCCAGTAGCTCGGTGTTGGACACCGGGGAGCTGTTTTTT. This sequence encodes CASSSVLDTGELFF.

The genes are TRBV28 and TRBJ2-1; 9 bases agree with TRBD2. Germline V lookup: CDR1 MDHEN, CDR2 SYDVKM. The CDR3 is 15 residues long. With V trimmed by 3 bases and J by 7 bases, 7 bases remained unmatched. The CDR3 bases are TGTGCCAGCAGTTTTTGGGGCCTAGCGGGGAATGAGCAGTTCTTC. Its protein product is CASSFWGLAGNEQFF.

This chain joins TRBV7-2 and TRBJ1-1, with 7 nucleotides matching TRBD1. Germline V gene lookup returns CDR1 SGHTA and CDR2 FQGNSA. This CDR3 is 16 amino acids long. J was trimmed by 0 bases and V by 4 bases; bases with no gene match: 8. The DNA for the CDR3 is TGTGCCAGCAGCTCTGAGGGAACAGGGGTGAACACTGAAGCTTTCTTT. Translated: CASSSEGTGVNTEAFF. Using reference TRBV7-2 and TRBJ1-1 for the parts outside the CDR3, the full variable domain is GAGVSQSPSNKVTEKGKDVELRCDPISGHTALYWYRQSLGQGLEFLIYFQGNSAPDKSGLPSDRFSAERTGGSVSTLTIQRTQQEDSAVYLCASSSEGTGVNTEAFFGQGTRLTVV.

The CDR3 protein is CATSMRGGVETQYF. CDR3 in DNA: TGTGCCACCAGCATGCGCGGTGGAGTGGAGACCCAGTACTTC. V gene TRBV15 combines with J gene TRBJ2-5; D gene uncertain. CDR1 and CDR2 from the germline V gene are LNHNV and YYDKDF (reference sequence). The CDR3 totals 14 residues. The germline V and J ends were trimmed by 4 bases and 5 bases, with 14 bases remaining between them. Variable domain in full (rest from reference TRBV15 and TRBJ2-5): DAMVIQNPRYQVTQFGKPVTLSCSQTLNHNVMYWYQQKSSQAPKLLFHYYDKDFNNEADTPDNFQSRRPNTSFCFLDIRSPGLGDTAMYLCATSMRGGVETQYFGPGTRLLVL.

This chain joins TRBV5-4 and TRBJ2-7; TRBD2 might be the D (6 bases). Germline-derived CDR1 and CDR2 are SGHNT and YYREEE (reference sequence). Trimming took off 4 bases at V and 1 base at J, with 15 bases between the two ends. CDR3 length: 15 amino acids. For the CDR3, the DNA is TGTGCCAGCAGCCCTGTGTCAGGGACTTCCTACGAGCAGTACTTC. It specifies CASSPVSGTSYEQYF.

The V call is TRBV5-6, the J call TRBJ2-3; 9 bases match TRBD2. V was clipped by 4 bases and J by 0 bases; unmatched bases: 3. The CDR3 covers 15 residues. Looked up from germline, CDR1 is SGHDT and CDR2 is YYEEEE. The CDR3: CASSTLAGSTDTQYF. CDR3 sequence (DNA): TGTGCCAGCAGCACGCTAGCGGGAAGCACAGATACGCAGTATTTT.

This clone has just a few counts. The CDR3: CASSPERDNYGYTF. DNA for the CDR3: TGTGCCAGCAGCCCCGAGCGGGATAACTATGGCTACACCTTC. The chain employs TRBV2 and TRBJ1-2; D gene unclear. The V and J ends lost 6 bases and 1 base respectively, with 12 bases between them. Germline values: CDR1 SNHLY, CDR2 FYNNEI. This CDR3 has 14 residues.